The source of this T cell receptor (beta chain) is a study of shared clonotypes between healthy human individuals. Profiling relied on immunoSEQ multiplex PCR, and the TCRdb table lists in-frame clones only, not all of them. Of more than 2,000,000 clones listed, about 92% were seen once; the top ten hold over 0.12%. The clonotype comes from a man aged 18 to 35 in good health. The sample was naive CD4+ T cells sorted from blood. As to subset: CD45RA+ positively selected.

The CDR3 is CASRRQGADSPLHF. The CDR3 region has the DNA TGTGCCAGCAGGAGACAGGGGGCGGATTCACCCCTCCACTTT. This chain connects TRBV6-5 to TRBJ1-6; 10 bases agree with TRBD1. The length of the CDR3 is 14 residues. Per germline, CDR1 MNHEY and CDR2 SVGAGI. J was trimmed by 8 bases and V by 6 bases; bases with no gene match: 4.